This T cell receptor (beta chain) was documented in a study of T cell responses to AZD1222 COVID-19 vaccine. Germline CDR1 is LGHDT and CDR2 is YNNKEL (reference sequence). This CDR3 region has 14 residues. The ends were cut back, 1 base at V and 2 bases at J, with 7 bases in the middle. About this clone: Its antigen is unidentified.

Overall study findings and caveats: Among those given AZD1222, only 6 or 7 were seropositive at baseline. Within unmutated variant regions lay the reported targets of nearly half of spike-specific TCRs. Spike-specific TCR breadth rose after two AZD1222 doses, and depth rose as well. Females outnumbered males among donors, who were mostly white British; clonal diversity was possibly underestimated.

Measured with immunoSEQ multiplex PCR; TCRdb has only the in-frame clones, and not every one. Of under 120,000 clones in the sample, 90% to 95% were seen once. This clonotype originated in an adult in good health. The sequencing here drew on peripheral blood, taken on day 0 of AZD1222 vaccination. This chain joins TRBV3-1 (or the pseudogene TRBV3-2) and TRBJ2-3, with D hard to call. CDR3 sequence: CASSQVRATDTQYF. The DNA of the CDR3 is TGTGCCAGCAGCCAAGTTCGGGCCACAGATACGCAGTATTTT.